One and the same sample provided the 19 T cell receptor beta chains below, sequenced in a study of blood T cell repertoires in COVID-19. Generated by immunoSEQ multiplex PCR, the TCRdb table keeps only in-frame clones and is missing some. The sample has about 160,000 clones, over 85% seen once. Sequenced input: peripheral blood. Receptor source: a woman in her forties or fifties with acute or convalescent COVID-19.

CDR3: CASSNLAGGPREQYF. The CDR3 bases are TGTGCCAGCTCAAATCTAGCGGGAGGGCCGCGCGAGCAGTACTTC. The gene calls are TRBV18 and TRBJ2-7, with 12 nucleotides matching TRBD2. V trimming: 5 bases; J trimming: 6 bases; junction bases outside the gene matches: 8. The germline CDR1 and CDR2 sequences are KGHSH and LQKENI. CDR3 size: 15 residues.

The V and J genes are TRBV25-1 and TRBJ2-1; perhaps TRBD2 as D (5 bases). Germline V lookup: CDR1 MGHDK, CDR2 SYGVNS. Trimming stripped 4 bases from V and 9 bases from J, with 19 bases between. The CDR3 runs 15 residues. In DNA form, the CDR3 reads TGTGCCAGCAGTGGCTTCGTGAGGGAGCGGCCTGAGCAGTTCTTC. This gives the protein CASSGFVRERPEQFF.

This clone appeared a single time. The rearrangement joins TRBV13 to TRBJ1-1; D gene unclear. The germline gives CDR1 PRHDT, CDR2 FYEKMQ (reference sequence). CDR3 length: 14 residues. V lost 5 bases, J lost 1 base, and 11 bases lay in between. DNA for the CDR3: TGTGCCAGCAGCCGTAGACTTGCGAACACTGAAGCTTTCTTT. Its protein is CASSRRLANTEAFF.

The chain links TRBV18 to TRBJ2-1; tentative D call: TRBD1 (6 bases). CDR3 length equals 14 residues. The germline V and J ends were trimmed by 1 base and 14 bases, with 18 bases remaining between them. Germline loops: CDR1 KGHSH, CDR2 LQKENI. The DNA for the CDR3 is TGTGCCAGCTCACCACGAGGCAGGGGTCTACCAAAGTTCTTC. Protein sequence: CASSPRGRGLPKFF. Filled out from reference TRBV18 and TRBJ2-1, the complete variable domain reads NAGVMQNPRHLVRRRGQEARLRCSPMKGHSHVYWYRQLPEEGLKFMVYLQKENIIDESGMPKERFSAEFPKEGPSILRIQQVVRGDSAAYFCASSPRGRGLPKFFGPGTRLTVL.

The rearrangement links TRBV6-5 to TRBJ1-1; 7 bases map to TRBD1. This CDR3 is 11 amino acids long. From germline, CDR1 is MNHEY and CDR2 SVGAGI. The junction had 3 bases not matched to a gene; V was cut back by 6 bases and J by 8 bases. The CDR3 loop reads CASRGDSEAFF. The CDR3 DNA reads as TGTGCCAGCAGGGGGGACAGCGAAGCTTTCTTT.

This rearrangement joins TRBV7-9 to TRBJ2-7, with 7 bases that match TRBD1. V was clipped by 0 bases and J by 1 base; unmatched bases: 0. The germline CDR1 and CDR2 sequences are SEHNR and FQNEAQ (reference sequence). CDR3 length: 14 residues. For the CDR3, the DNA is TGTGCCAGCAGCTTAGCGACAGGGTCCTACGAGCAGTACTTC. This translates into CASSLATGSYEQYF.

This rearrangement joins TRBV5-1 to TRBJ1-1; tentatively, D is TRBD1 (5 bases). CDR3 length: 16 amino acids. Trimming stripped 4 bases from V and 0 bases from J, with 16 bases between. Per the germline V gene, CDR1 is SGHRS and CDR2 is YFSETQ. The CDR3 nucleotides are TGCGCCAGCAGCACCCGACAGTTGTCCTTGAACACTGAAGCTTTCTTT. Residues: CASSTRQLSLNTEAFF.

The chain is built from TRBV2 and TRBJ2-5; 11 bases line up with TRBD2. CDR1 and CDR2 (germline): SNHLY, FYNNEI. The J segment lost 5 bases and the V segment lost 6 bases, leaving 11 bases of the junction unmatched. CDR3 length: 16 amino acids. The CDR3 sequence: CASSQTSGGTGETQYF. CDR3 in DNA: TGTGCCAGCAGCCAAACTAGCGGGGGTACCGGGGAGACCCAGTACTTC. Full variable domain (outside the CDR3, taken from reference TRBV2 and TRBJ2-5): EPEVTQTPSHQVTQMGQEVILRCVPISNHLYFYWYRQILGQKVEFLVSFYNNEISEKSEIFDDQFSVERPDGSNFTLKIRSTKLEDSAMYFCASSQTSGGTGETQYFGPGTRLLVL.

This chain uses TRBV2 with TRBJ1-5, with a possible D match to TRBD1 (6 bases). The germline CDR1 and CDR2 sequences are SNHLY and FYNNEI. This CDR3 has 14 amino acids. With 6 bases removed from V and 4 bases from J, the gap between germline ends came to 13 bases. The CDR3 DNA reads as TGTGCCAGCAGCCCTGGACAGTCAAATCAGCCCCAGCATTTT. This translates into CASSPGQSNQPQHF.

The chain couples TRBV4-2 to TRBJ1-2, with D perhaps matching TRBD1 (5 bases). Germline V gene lookup returns CDR1 LGHNA and CDR2 YNFKEQ. This CDR3 spans 15 amino acids. Trimming removed 0 bases from V and 5 bases from J, with 13 bases in between. CDR3 sequence reads: CASSQDKGMSYGYTF. The CDR3 region has the DNA TGTGCCAGCAGCCAAGATAAGGGGATGTCTTATGGCTACACCTTC.

The rearrangement joins TRBV6-2 or TRBV6-3 to TRBJ1-1; the match to TRBD1 covers 7 bases. Germline V gene lookup returns CDR1 MNHEY and CDR2 SVGEGT. This CDR3 is 14 amino acids long. The ends lost 5 bases at V and 3 bases at J; junction bases unmatched: 6. Here the CDR3 reads CASSVRGRDTEAFF. The CDR3, as DNA: TGTGCCAGCAGTGTTAGGGGGCGGGACACTGAAGCTTTCTTT.

The rearrangement joins TRBV9 to TRBJ1-1; no firm D call. V was pared by 3 bases and J by 0 bases, with 15 bases between. CDR1 is SGDLS and CDR2 is YYNGEE in the germline V gene. CDR3 size: 16 residues. As DNA, the CDR3 is TGTGCCAGCAGCGGCCGGGGAGGAAGTATGAACACTGAAGCTTTCTTT. It specifies CASSGRGGSMNTEAFF.

The chain has TRBV5-1 and TRBJ1-1; TRBD1 aligns across 8 bases. With V trimmed by 3 bases and J by 0 bases, 7 bases remained unmatched. Germline V CDR1 and CDR2: SGHRS, YFSETQ. This CDR3 region has 16 residues. CDR3 in DNA: TGCGCCAGCAGCTCCGGACAGGGTTCCGTGAACACTGAAGCTTTCTTT. Translated: CASSSGQGSVNTEAFF.

The gene calls are TRBV20-1 and TRBJ1-5; the D gene is possibly TRBD1 (5 bases). With 3 bases removed from V and 2 bases from J, the gap between germline ends came to 8 bases. The length of the CDR3 is 13 residues. The germline V gene encodes CDR1 DFQATT and CDR2 SNEGSKA (reference sequence). The CDR3, as DNA: TGCAGTGCTAGTGAAGGGGGCAATCAGCCCCAGCATTTT. As protein: CSASEGGNQPQHF.

The rearrangement joins TRBV18 to TRBJ2-1, with 8 positions matching TRBD1. V trimming: 3 bases; J trimming: 6 bases; junction bases outside the gene matches: 1. This CDR3 has 13 residues. Germline V lookup: CDR1 KGHSH, CDR2 LQKENI. The CDR3 DNA reads as TGTGCCAGCTCACCCACAGGGGGCAATGAGCAGTTCTTC. Translated, it gives CASSPTGGNEQFF.

This clone was counted a few times. The V and J genes are TRBV7-8 and TRBJ1-1; 8 positions agree with TRBD1. Losses at the gene ends were 5 bases for V and 4 bases for J; bases not matched to a gene: 3. Germline V gene lookup returns CDR1 SGHVS and CDR2 FQNEAQ. The CDR3 extends over 13 amino acids. CDR3 nucleotides: TGTGCCAGCAGCCACGGACAGGGCACTGAAGCTTTCTTT. This sequence encodes CASSHGQGTEAFF. Full variable domain (outside the CDR3, taken from reference TRBV7-8 and TRBJ1-1): GAGVSQSPRYKVAKRGQDVALRCDPISGHVSLFWYQQALGQGPEFLTYFQNEAQLDKSGLPSDRFFAERPEGSVSTLKIQRTQQEDSAVYLCASSHGQGTEAFFGQGTRLTVV.

The chain has TRBV7-8 and TRBJ1-4; no clear D gene. V dropped 5 bases and J dropped 0 bases, with 10 bases sitting between them. From germline, CDR1 is SGHVS and CDR2 FQNEAQ. The CDR3 sequence is 15 residues long. CDR3 residues: CASSPETATNEKLFF. The DNA of the CDR3 is TGTGCCAGCAGCCCAGAAACAGCAACTAATGAAAAACTGTTTTTT.

The chain is built from TRBV5-6 and TRBJ1-5; D remains unclear. The germline CDR1 and CDR2 sequences are SGHDT and YYEEEE. The V end lost 2 bases, the J end lost 4 bases, and 7 bases lay between the germline ends. The CDR3 sequence is 13 residues long. The chain's CDR3 is CASSFGGNQPQHF. CDR3 bases: TGTGCCAGCAGCTTCGGCGGAAATCAGCCCCAGCATTTT. The variable domain in full, completed from reference TRBV5-6 and TRBJ1-5, reads DAGVTQSPTHLIKTRGQQVTLRCSPKSGHDTVSWYQQALGQGPQFIFQYYEEEERQRGNFPDRFSGHQFPNYSSELNVNALLLGDSALYLCASSFGGNQPQHFGDGTRLSIL.

This clone was counted a single time. V and J are TRBV7-3 and TRBJ2-3; possible D gene TRBD1, 5 bases. Trimming took off 6 bases at V and 4 bases at J, with 17 bases between the two ends. The length of the CDR3 is 15 residues. Germline V lookup: CDR1 SGHTA, CDR2 FQGTGA. This CDR3 reads CASSSTGHWADTQYF. CDR3 nucleotide sequence: TGTGCCAGCAGTTCCACAGGACATTGGGCAGATACGCAGTATTTT. Full variable domain (outside the CDR3, taken from reference TRBV7-3 and TRBJ2-3): GAGVSQTPSNKVTEKGKYVELRCDPISGHTALYWYRQSLGQGPEFLIYFQGTGAADDSGLPNDRFFAVRPEGSVSTLKIQRTERGDSAVYLCASSSTGHWADTQYFGPGTRLTVL.